The 14 T cell receptor beta chains in this list originate from one sample, sequenced in a study of T-cell memory formation after mild COVID-19. Using its own MiXCR run on the 5' RACE reads, TCRdb lists one record per CDR3 protein. This sample yields some 110,000 distinct CDR3 sequences, of which 15% to 20% are seen a single time; 25% to 35% belongs to the top ten. Specimen: PBMCs or a T cell subset sorted from them (not recorded which). The receptors stem from an adult woman who had mild COVID-19 (a few samples of this study predate the infection). Cell type and time point are not known.

CDR3 nucleotide sequence: TGCGCCAGCAGCGTGACAGGAGGGGACACTGAAGCTTTCTTT. Its protein product is CASSVTGGDTEAFF. The chain combines TRBV5-1 with TRBJ1-1; possibly TRBD1 for D (6 bases). Looked up from germline, CDR1 is SGHRS and CDR2 is YFSETQ. This CDR3 contains 14 residues. Trimming removed 4 bases at V and 3 bases at J, with 13 bases between. The full variable domain, rest sourced from reference TRBV5-1 and TRBJ1-1, is KAGVTQTPRYLIKTRGQQVTLSCSPISGHRSVSWYQQTPGQGLQFLFEYFSETQRNKGNFPGRFSGRQFSNSRSEMNVSTLELGDSALYLCASSVTGGDTEAFFGQGTRLTVV.

The CDR3 DNA reads TGTGCCAGCAGTCTTAGCGGCCGCACAGATACGCAGTATTTT. Encoded protein: CASSLSGRTDTQYF. The J gene is TRBJ2-3, the V gene TRBV28; D may be TRBD2 (6 bases). V was clipped by 5 bases and J by 1 base, with 10 bases between them. Germline-derived CDR1 and CDR2 are MDHEN and SYDVKM. The CDR3 sequence is 14 residues long.

This clonotype was picked up many times. CDR3 residues: CSVRSGQGWNEQYF. CDR3 DNA: TGCAGCGTTAGATCAGGACAGGGGTGGAACGAGCAGTACTTC. The rearrangement links TRBV29-1 to TRBJ2-7, with TRBD1 identical over 9 bases. Germline V gives CDR1 SQVTM, CDR2 ANQGSEA. This CDR3 comprises 14 residues. V lost 5 bases and J lost 5; bases outside the gene matches: 10.

This clonotype was found a few times. The rearrangement links TRBV12-3 or TRBV12-4 to TRBJ1-2; D unresolved. This CDR3 spans 15 amino acids. V lost 6 bases and J 4 bases, leaving 18 bases between the germline ends. The CDR3 nucleotides are TGTGCCAGCAGCGATTCTACCGGACTTGGCTATGGCTACACCTTC. It translates to CASSDSTGLGYGYTF.

This clonotype was observed a handful of times. The gene calls are TRBV7-3 and TRBJ1-1; D unresolved. V dropped 9 bases and J dropped 0 bases, with 11 bases sitting between them. There are 13 residues in the CDR3. CDR1 and CDR2 (germline): SGHTA, FQGTGA. DNA of the CDR3: TGTGCCAGTTCCGGTGGAATGAACACTGAAGCTTTCTTT. It translates to CASSGGMNTEAFF. The full variable domain, in which reference TRBV7-3 and TRBJ1-1 provide the parts outside the CDR3, is GAGVSQTPSNKVTEKGKYVELRCDPISGHTALYWYRQSLGQGPEFLIYFQGTGAADDSGLPNDRFFAVRPEGSVSTLKIQRTERGDSAVYLCASSGGMNTEAFFGQGTRLTVV.

This clonotype was counted a few times. The chain carries TRBV7-9 and TRBJ2-1; TRBD2 might be the D (5 bases). This CDR3 is built from 17 residues. The germline V gene encodes CDR1 SEHNR and CDR2 FQNEAQ (reference sequence). Trimming left V 5 bases short and J 4 bases short, with 21 bases between. The CDR3 nucleotides read TGTGCCAGCAGCCCGACCCTACCCGGGGTTCCTTACAATGAGCAGTTCTTC. This codes for CASSPTLPGVPYNEQFF.

This clonotype was counted between two and nine times. The chain couples TRBV4-3 to TRBJ2-7; 11 nucleotides match TRBD2. Germline values: CDR1 LGHNA, CDR2 YSLEER. There are 18 residues in the CDR3. The V and J ends lost 4 bases and 3 bases, in that order; junction bases with no gene match: 14. DNA of the CDR3: TGCGCCAGCAGCCGAGAATTAGCGGGAGGGCCCTCTAGCTACGAGCAGTACTTC. This sequence encodes CASSRELAGGPSSYEQYF.

This clonotype came up a few times. This sequence joins TRBV5-1 and TRBJ2-3; D is possibly TRBD2 (6 bases). V was shortened by 4 bases and J by 3 bases, with 15 bases between the two germline ends. From germline, CDR1 is SGHRS and CDR2 YFSETQ. The CDR3 loop spans 15 amino acids. CDR3 bases: TGCGCCAGCAGCCAGGACTACTTACCGACAGATACGCAGTATTTT. It encodes CASSQDYLPTDTQYF. Full variable domain (outside the CDR3, taken from reference TRBV5-1 and TRBJ2-3): KAGVTQTPRYLIKTRGQQVTLSCSPISGHRSVSWYQQTPGQGLQFLFEYFSETQRNKGNFPGRFSGRQFSNSRSEMNVSTLELGDSALYLCASSQDYLPTDTQYFGPGTRLTVL.

This clonotype was picked up a small number of times. The chain combines TRBV12-3 or TRBV12-4 with TRBJ1-1; D not resolved. CDR3 length: 14 amino acids. Trimming cost V 4 bases and J 1 base, with 10 bases left between them. CDR3 region: CASSSEQRNTEAFF. DNA of the CDR3: TGTGCCAGCAGTTCGGAACAGCGGAACACTGAAGCTTTCTTT.

For this clonotype: The junction departs from germline at one end; a sequencing error may be responsible. This chain connects TRBV7-7 to TRBJ2-3; D uncertain. This CDR3 comprises 13 residues. The germline V gene encodes CDR1 SSHAT and CDR2 FNYEAQ (reference sequence). The CDR3 DNA reads as TGTGCTAGCAGCGATCGATTAGCAGATACGCAGTATTTT. Residues: CASSDRLADTQYF.

The chain couples TRBV4-1 to TRBJ2-3; D perhaps matches TRBD1 (6 bases). The ends were cut back, 8 bases at V and 2 bases at J, with 14 bases in the middle. This CDR3 spans 14 amino acids. The germline gives CDR1 MGHRA, CDR2 YSYEKL. CDR3: CASGFRTATDTQYF. CDR3 sequence (DNA): TGCGCCAGCGGCTTCCGGACAGCCACAGATACGCAGTATTTT.

This sequence joins TRBV11-2 and TRBJ1-1; perhaps TRBD1 as D (6 bases). Germline lookup yields CDR1 SGHAT and CDR2 FQNNGV. The CDR3 covers 14 residues. Trimming stripped 3 bases from V and 6 bases from J, with 14 bases between. CDR3 loop: CASSFEGDGSEAFF. CDR3 nucleotide sequence: TGTGCCAGCAGCTTTGAGGGGGATGGCTCTGAAGCTTTCTTT.

This chain connects TRBV25-1 to TRBJ1-4; weak D call: TRBD1 (5 bases). CDR1 and CDR2 (germline): MGHDK, SYGVNS. The CDR3 contains 15 residues. Trimming shortened V by 2 bases and J by 8 bases, and 15 bases separated the two germline ends. The CDR3 nucleotides read TGTGCCAGCAGTGAACGATCGGGGGGATTCGAAAAACTGTTTTTT. Its protein is CASSERSGGFEKLFF.

The chain is built from TRBV24-1 and TRBJ1-2; D is uncertain. Trimming took 4 bases from V and 2 from J, leaving 4 bases between them. From germline, CDR1 is KGHDR and CDR2 SFDVKD. CDR3 length equals 12 residues. The CDR3 loop is CATSDSNYGYTF. DNA of the CDR3: TGTGCCACCAGTGACAGCAACTATGGCTACACCTTC.